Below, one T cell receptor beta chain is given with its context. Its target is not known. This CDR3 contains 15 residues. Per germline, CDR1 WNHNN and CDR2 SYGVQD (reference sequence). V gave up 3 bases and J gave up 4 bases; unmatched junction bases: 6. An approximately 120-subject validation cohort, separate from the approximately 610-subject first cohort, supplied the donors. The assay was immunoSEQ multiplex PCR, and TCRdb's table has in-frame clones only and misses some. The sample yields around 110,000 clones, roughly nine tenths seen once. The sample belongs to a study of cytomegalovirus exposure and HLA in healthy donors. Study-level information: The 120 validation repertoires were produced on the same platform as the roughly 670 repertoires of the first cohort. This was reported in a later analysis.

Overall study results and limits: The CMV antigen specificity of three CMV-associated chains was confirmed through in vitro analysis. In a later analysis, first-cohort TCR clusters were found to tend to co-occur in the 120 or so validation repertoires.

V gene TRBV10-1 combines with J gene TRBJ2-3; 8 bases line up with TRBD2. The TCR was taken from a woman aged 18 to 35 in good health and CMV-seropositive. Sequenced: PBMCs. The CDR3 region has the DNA TGCGCCAGCAGTGACAGGACTAGCTTCGCAGATACGCAGTATTTT. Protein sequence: CASSDRTSFADTQYF.